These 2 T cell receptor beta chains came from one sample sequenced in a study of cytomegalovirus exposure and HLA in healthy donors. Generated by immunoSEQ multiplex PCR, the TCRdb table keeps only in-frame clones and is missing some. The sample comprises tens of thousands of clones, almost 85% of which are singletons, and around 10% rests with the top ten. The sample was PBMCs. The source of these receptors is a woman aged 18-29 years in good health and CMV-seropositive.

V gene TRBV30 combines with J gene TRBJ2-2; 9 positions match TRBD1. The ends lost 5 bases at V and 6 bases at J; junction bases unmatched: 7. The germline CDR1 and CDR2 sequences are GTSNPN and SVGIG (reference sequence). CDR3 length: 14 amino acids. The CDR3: CAWEDRGTSGELFF. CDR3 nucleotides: TGTGCCTGGGAGGACAGGGGAACGTCCGGGGAGCTGTTTTTT.

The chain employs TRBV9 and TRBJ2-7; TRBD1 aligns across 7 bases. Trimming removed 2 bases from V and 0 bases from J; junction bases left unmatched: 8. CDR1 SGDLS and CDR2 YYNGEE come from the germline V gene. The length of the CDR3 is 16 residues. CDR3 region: CASSVSTGDSSYEQYF. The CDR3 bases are TGTGCCAGCAGCGTCTCAACAGGGGATTCCTCCTACGAGCAGTACTTC. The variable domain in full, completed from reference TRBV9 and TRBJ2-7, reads DSGVTQTPKHLITATGQRVTLRCSPRSGDLSVYWYQQSLDQGLQFLIQYYNGEERAKGNILERFSAQQFPDLHSELNLSSLELGDSALYFCASSVSTGDSSYEQYFGPGTRLTVT.